This is a list of T cell receptor beta chains from one sample in a study of blood T cell repertoires in COVID-19. This table comes from immunoSEQ multiplex PCR, and its TCRdb copy is limited to in-frame clones, with some not included. The data hold some 200,000 clones, with 70% to 85% observed a single time. Material: peripheral blood. Receptors were obtained from an elderly woman with acute or convalescent COVID-19. CDR3s include the opening cysteine and the closing phenylalanine or tryptophan. The D gene is left open where the match is weak. Not every row has a clone size; where given, it reads once, few, many or a size class.

>TRBJ2-3|TRBV4-3|NA|TRBD2
TGCGCCAGCAGCCAAGGGTCGGGGGGTAGAACCTCCACAGATACGCAGTATTTT
CASSQGSGGRTSTDTQYF
>TRBJ2-2|TRBV11-2|NA|NA
TGTGCCAGCACCCCGAGGGCCGGAAACACCGGGGAGCTGTTTTTT
CASTPRAGNTGELFF
>TRBJ1-6|TRBV27|NA|NA
TGTGCCAGCAGTTTATGGACAGCTGGGGATTCACCCCTCCACTTT
CASSLWTAGDSPLHF
>TRBJ1-1|TRBV19|NA|NA
TGTGCCAGTAGTGCAGCTAGGGGCCGGGCTGAAGCTTTCTTT
CASSAARGRAEAFF
>TRBJ2-5|TRBV14|NA|TRBD2
TGTGCCAGCAGCCAAGCGGCGGGGGTGCGAGAGACCCAGTACTTC
CASSQAAGVRETQYF
>TRBJ2-2|TRBV7-6|NA|TRBD1
TGTGCCAGCAGTTGGGCCCGGGACAGGGAAGGTGAGGACACCGGGGAGCTGTTTTTT
CASSWARDREGEDTGELFF
>TRBJ2-7|TRBV3-1/TRBV3-2|NA|TRBD1
TGTGCCAGCAGCCGGTCGGGCAGGGGGTACGAGCAGTACTTC
CASSRSGRGYEQYF
>TRBJ1-2|TRBV2|NA|TRBD1
TGTGCCAGCAGTGACCTGACAGGGCGGGATGGCTACACCTTC
CASSDLTGRDGYTF
>TRBJ1-3|TRBV19|few|NA
TGTGCCAGTAGTATAGAAGGCGTAACATTGCGGTTT
CASSIEGVTLRF
>TRBJ1-2|TRBV12-3/TRBV12-4|NA|NA
TGTGCCAGCCATGGACAGAGCAACTATGGCTACACCTTC
CASHGQSNYGYTF
>TRBJ2-2|TRBV4-1|NA|TRBD1
TGCGCCAGCAGCCCGGGACAGGGCAGTTTCGCCGGGGAGCTGTTTTTT
CASSPGQGSFAGELFF
>TRBJ2-7|TRBV7-3|NA|TRBD1
TGTGCCAGCAGCCCCGGGACAGGGGCCAACGAGCAGTACTTC
CASSPGTGANEQYF
>TRBJ1-1|TRBV12-3/TRBV12-4|few|NA
TGTGCCACCGGGGGGGTCAAGGCGGTGGATGCTTTCTTT
CATGGVKAVDAFF
>TRBJ1-2|TRBV10-3|NA|TRBD1
TGTGCCATCAGTGATCAGACAGGGTCTATCTATGGCTACACCTTC
CAISDQTGSIYGYTF